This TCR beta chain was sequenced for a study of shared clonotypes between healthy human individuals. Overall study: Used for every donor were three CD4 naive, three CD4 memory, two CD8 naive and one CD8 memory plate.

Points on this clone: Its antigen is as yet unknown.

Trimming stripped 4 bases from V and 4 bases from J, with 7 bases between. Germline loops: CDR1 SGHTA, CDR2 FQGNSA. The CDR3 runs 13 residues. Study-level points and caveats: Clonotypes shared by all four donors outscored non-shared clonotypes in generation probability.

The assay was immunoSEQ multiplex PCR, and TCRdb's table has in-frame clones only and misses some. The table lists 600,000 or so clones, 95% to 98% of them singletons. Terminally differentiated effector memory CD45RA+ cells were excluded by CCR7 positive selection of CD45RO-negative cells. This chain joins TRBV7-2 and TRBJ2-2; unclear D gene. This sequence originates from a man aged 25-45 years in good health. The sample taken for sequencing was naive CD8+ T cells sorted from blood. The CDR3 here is CASSYFRTGELFF. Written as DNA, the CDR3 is TGTGCCAGCAGCTATTTCCGCACCGGGGAGCTGTTTTTT.